The T cell receptor beta chain described here comes from a study of cytomegalovirus exposure and HLA in healthy donors. Study observations and caveats: Data from an earlier analysis indicated that most TCR beta V segments were productive either about 90% or about 30% of the time. Three chains linked to CMV were shown in vitro to be specific for CMV antigens. Cytomegalovirus association was assigned to some 160 TCR beta chains.

About this clone: Its antigen remains unidentified.

The PCR contained 60 Vbeta and 13 Jbeta primers. Data came from immunoSEQ multiplex PCR; TCRdb stores just in-frame clones and leaves some out. The sample includes roughly 110,000 clones, roughly four fifths of them seen just once. V lost 6 bases and J lost 3, with 22 bases in between. Looked up from germline, CDR1 is SGHRS and CDR2 is YFSETQ. The CDR3 sequence is 16 residues long. The TCR originated in a man aged 45-65 years in good health and CMV-seronegative. Sample: PBMCs. The rearrangement links TRBV5-1 to TRBJ2-7; a possible D gene is TRBD1 (6 bases). CDR3 sequence reads: CASTPSGVQQGYEQYF. The CDR3 DNA follows: TGCGCCAGCACCCCCTCGGGTGTGCAACAGGGCTACGAGCAGTACTTC.